Listed below are T cell receptor beta chains from one sample, sequenced in a study of spatial heterogeneity in lung cancer. TCRdb re-derived calls from the 5' RACE reads in MiXCR, one entry per CDR3 protein. The data contain about 38,000 distinct CDR3 sequences, 7.5% of them singletons. The specimen comprised PBMCs, sampled at surgery. The source is a male donor with early-stage non-small cell lung cancer. CDR3s include the opening cysteine and the closing phenylalanine or tryptophan. Each record gives: D gene, J gene, clone size, V gene, CDR3 protein, CDR3 DNA. A D gene is named only where the DNA matches it firmly. Only part of the rows carry a size: once, few, many, or a class if the clone is expanded.

.	TRBJ1-1	many	TRBV7-9	CASSLVNTEAFF	TGTGCCAGCAGCTTAGTGAACACTGAAGCTTTCTTT
TRBD1	TRBJ2-1	many	TRBV7-9	CASSLGQGAFEQFF	TGTGCCAGCAGCCTCGGACAGGGGGCGTTTGAGCAGTTCTTC
.	TRBJ1-1	many	TRBV7-6	CASSSSAGTEAFF	TGTGCCAGCAGCTCCTCGGCGGGGACTGAAGCTTTCTTT
.	TRBJ2-2	once	TRBV7-3	CASSLTAVFGGELFF	TGTGCCAGCAGCTTAACAGCTGTCTTCGGCGGGGAGCTGTTTTTT
.	TRBJ1-1	many	TRBV20-1	CSARRGGRGATEAFF	TGCAGTGCTAGACGAGGTGGGAGGGGGGCCACTGAAGCTTTCTTT
TRBD2	TRBJ2-5	many	TRBV20-1	CSARLPGLAGGPWETQYF	TGCAGTGCTAGATTACCCGGACTAGCGGGAGGGCCATGGGAGACCCAGTACTTC
.	TRBJ2-5	many	TRBV7-9	CASSLAFTEQETQYF	TGTGCCAGCAGCTTAGCGTTCACAGAACAAGAGACCCAGTACTTC
TRBD2	TRBJ2-1	few	TRBV19	CASSSLAGNNEQFF	TGTGCCAGTAGTAGCCTAGCGGGAAACAATGAGCAGTTCTTC
TRBD2	TRBJ2-7	many	TRBV4-3	CASSQEHSPIVAGFYEQYF	TGCGCCAGCAGCCAAGAGCATAGTCCCATCGTAGCGGGGTTTTACGAGCAGTACTTC
TRBD1	TRBJ1-4	many	TRBV12-3/TRBV12-4	CASSPGTGVEKLFF	TGTGCCAGCAGTCCTGGGACAGGGGTTGAAAAACTGTTTTTT
.	TRBJ2-3	many	TRBV9	CASSVTSRDTDTQYF	TGTGCCAGCAGCGTTACTTCCAGGGACACAGATACGCAGTATTTT
.	TRBJ1-1	many	TRBV6-2/TRBV6-3	CASSHIRKGARTEAFF	TGTGCCAGCAGTCATATCAGAAAAGGGGCTCGGACTGAAGCTTTCTTT
.	TRBJ2-1	few	TRBV7-8	CASSHGRRVYNEQFF	TGTGCCAGCAGCCACGGACGCAGGGTATACAATGAGCAGTTCTTC
.	TRBJ1-1	many	TRBV12-3/TRBV12-4	CASSPPGGGPNTEAFF	TGTGCCAGCAGCCCTCCTGGGGGGGGCCCAAACACTGAAGCTTTCTTT
.	TRBJ2-3	many	TRBV24-1	CATSDLDTQYF	TGTGCCACCAGTGATTTGGATACGCAGTATTTT
.	TRBJ2-2	few	TRBV2	CASSLKGLGPTGELFF	TGTGCCAGCAGCCTAAAGGGGCTTGGGCCCACCGGGGAGCTGTTTTTT
.	TRBJ1-4	many	TRBV5-5	CASSLGTVQVGEKLFF	TGTGCCAGCAGCTTGGGGACAGTCCAAGTGGGTGAAAAACTGTTTTTT
TRBD2	TRBJ2-3	many	TRBV7-2	CASSLEASGSHTQYF	TGTGCCAGCAGCTTAGAGGCTAGCGGGAGCCACACGCAGTATTTT
.	TRBJ2-2	.	TRBV6-1	CASSRLNTGELFF	TGTGCCAGCAGTAGACTGAACACCGGGGAGCTGTTTTTT
.	TRBJ1-1	few	TRBV29-1	CSILWGSTEAFF	TGCAGCATCCTCTGGGGGAGCACTGAAGCTTTCTTT
.	TRBJ2-7	.	TRBV9	CASSVDPGGAYEQYF	TGTGCCAGCAGCGTAGATCCAGGGGGGGCCTACGAGCAGTACTTC
TRBD2	TRBJ2-3	many	TRBV18	CASSPLGGGSPGTDTQYF	TGTGCCAGCTCACCGCTAGGCGGGGGATCTCCTGGCACAGATACGCAGTATTTT
.	TRBJ2-4	few	TRBV20-1	CSARDNTGPGSEYF	TGCAGTGCTAGAGACAATACCGGACCGGGGAGCGAGTACTTC
TRBD1	TRBJ1-2	.	TRBV18	CASSPPGQGYGYGYTF	TGTGCCAGCTCACCACCGGGACAGGGCTACGGCTATGGCTACACCTTC
.	TRBJ1-5	few	TRBV6-1	CASSEISGGSQPQHF	TGTGCCAGCAGTGAAATTTCGGGAGGGTCCCAGCCCCAGCATTTT
TRBD2	TRBJ2-1	few	TRBV20-1	CSAILADYNEQFF	TGCAGTGCTATCCTAGCGGATTACAATGAGCAGTTCTTC
.	TRBJ1-5	few	TRBV12-3/TRBV12-4	CASSLVLAGNQPQHF	TGTGCCAGCAGTTTAGTCCTAGCGGGCAATCAGCCCCAGCATTTT